This TCR beta chain is drawn from a study of T cells in localized non-small cell lung cancer. Whole-study findings and limits: Because only a single region of the tumor was sequenced, heterogeneity remains possible. Greater blood T cell density accompanied longer overall survival. The greatest T cell clonality was found in uninvolved adjacent lung (higher than in tumor). A median of 57 clones ranked among the top 100 in tumor appeared in adjacent lung.

The method was immunoSEQ multiplex PCR; TCRdb's version includes in-frame clones alone and lacks a portion of them. The table lists approximately 89,000 clones, roughly 80% of them singletons. This CDR3 region has 16 residues. V was pared by 5 bases and J by 5 bases, with 21 bases between. CDR1 SGHNT and CDR2 YYREEE come from the germline V gene (reference sequence). About this clone: The antigen is not known.

V and J are TRBV5-4 and TRBJ2-3, with D possibly being TRBD1 (6 bases). Sequenced material: PBMCs, taken before any cancer treatment. The receptor was isolated from a man aged 35-69 years with stage II squamous cell lung carcinoma. In DNA, the CDR3 is TGTGCCAGCAGGCCTTTTACAGGGTCTGTTGGAGATACGCAGTATTTT. It is translated as CASRPFTGSVGDTQYF.